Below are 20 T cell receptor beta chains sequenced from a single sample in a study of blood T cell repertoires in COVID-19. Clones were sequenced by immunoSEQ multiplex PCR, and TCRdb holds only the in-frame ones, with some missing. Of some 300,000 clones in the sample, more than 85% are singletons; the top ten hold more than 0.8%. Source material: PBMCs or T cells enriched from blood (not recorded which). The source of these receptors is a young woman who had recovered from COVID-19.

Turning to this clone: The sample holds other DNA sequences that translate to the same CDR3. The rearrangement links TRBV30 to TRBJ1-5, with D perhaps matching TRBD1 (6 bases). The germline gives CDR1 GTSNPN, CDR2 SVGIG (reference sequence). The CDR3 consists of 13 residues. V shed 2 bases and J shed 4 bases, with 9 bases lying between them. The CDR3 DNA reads TGTGCCTGGAGTAGGCAGGGGAATCAGCCCCAGCATTTT. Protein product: CAWSRQGNQPQHF.

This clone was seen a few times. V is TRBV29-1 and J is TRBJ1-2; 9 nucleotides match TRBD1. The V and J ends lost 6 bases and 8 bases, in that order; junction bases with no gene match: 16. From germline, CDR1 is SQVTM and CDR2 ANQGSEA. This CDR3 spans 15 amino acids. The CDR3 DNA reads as TGCAGCGTGGAGGAACAGGGGGCGACGACGTTAGGCTACACCTTC. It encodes CSVEEQGATTLGYTF.

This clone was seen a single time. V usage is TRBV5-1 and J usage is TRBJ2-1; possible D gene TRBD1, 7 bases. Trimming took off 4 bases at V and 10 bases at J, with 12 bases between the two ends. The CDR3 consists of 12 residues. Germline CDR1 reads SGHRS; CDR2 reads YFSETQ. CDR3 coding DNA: TGCGCCAGCAGCGCCGCAGGGGGGGAGCAGTTCTTC. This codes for CASSAAGGEQFF.

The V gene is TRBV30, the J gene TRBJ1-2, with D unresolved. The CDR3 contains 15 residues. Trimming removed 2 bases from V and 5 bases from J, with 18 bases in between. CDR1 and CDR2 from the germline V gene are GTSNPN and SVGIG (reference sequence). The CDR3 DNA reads TGTGCCTGGAGTCCCCGAGGCCGAGAGGCTTATGGCTACACCTTC. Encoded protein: CAWSPRGREAYGYTF.

In DNA, the CDR3 is TGTGCCAGCAGCCAAGTTTGGCCTGGAAACACCATATATTTT. Amino acids: CASSQVWPGNTIYF. The rearrangement joins TRBV3-1 (or the pseudogene TRBV3-2) to TRBJ1-3; D not certain. From germline, CDR1 is LGHDT and CDR2 YNNKEL (reference sequence). With 1 base removed from V and 2 bases from J, the gap between germline ends came to 6 bases. This CDR3 region has 14 residues.

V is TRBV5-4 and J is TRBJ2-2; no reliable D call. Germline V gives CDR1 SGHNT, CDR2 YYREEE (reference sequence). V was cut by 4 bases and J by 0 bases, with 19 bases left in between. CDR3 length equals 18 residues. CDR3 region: CASSPSTAEITNTGELFF. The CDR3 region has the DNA TGTGCCAGCAGCCCATCAACGGCGGAGATAACGAACACCGGGGAGCTGTTTTTT. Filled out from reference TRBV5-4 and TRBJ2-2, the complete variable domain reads ETGVTQSPTHLIKTRGQQVTLRCSSQSGHNTVSWYQQALGQGPQFIFQYYREEENGRGNFPPRFSGLQFPNYSSELNVNALELDDSALYLCASSPSTAEITNTGELFFGEGSRLTVL.

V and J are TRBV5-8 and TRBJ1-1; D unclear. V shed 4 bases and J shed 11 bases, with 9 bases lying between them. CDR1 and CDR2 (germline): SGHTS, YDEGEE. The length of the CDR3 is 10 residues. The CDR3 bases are TGTGCCAGCAGCCTGAGCCCGGCTTTCTTT. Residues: CASSLSPAFF.

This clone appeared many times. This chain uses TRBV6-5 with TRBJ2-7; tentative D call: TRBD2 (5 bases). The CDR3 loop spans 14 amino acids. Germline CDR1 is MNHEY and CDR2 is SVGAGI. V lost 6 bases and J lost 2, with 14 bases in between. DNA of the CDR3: TGTGCCAGCAGGTTCGGGGTACCTCCCTACGAGCAGTACTTC. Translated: CASRFGVPPYEQYF.

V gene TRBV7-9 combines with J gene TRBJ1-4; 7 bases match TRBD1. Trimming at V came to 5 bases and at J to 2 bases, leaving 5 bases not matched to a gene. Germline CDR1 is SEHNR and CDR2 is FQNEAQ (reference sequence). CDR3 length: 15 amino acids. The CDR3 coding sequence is TGTGCCAGCAGCACAGAGGGGGCCACTAATGAAAAACTGTTTTTT. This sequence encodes CASSTEGATNEKLFF.

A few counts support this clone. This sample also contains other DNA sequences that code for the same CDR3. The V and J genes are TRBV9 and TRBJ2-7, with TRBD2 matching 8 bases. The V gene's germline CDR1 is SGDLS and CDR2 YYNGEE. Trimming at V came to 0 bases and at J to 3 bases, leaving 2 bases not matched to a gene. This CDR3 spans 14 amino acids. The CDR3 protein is CASSVAGTSYEQYF. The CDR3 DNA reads TGTGCCAGCAGCGTAGCAGGGACTAGCTACGAGCAGTACTTC.

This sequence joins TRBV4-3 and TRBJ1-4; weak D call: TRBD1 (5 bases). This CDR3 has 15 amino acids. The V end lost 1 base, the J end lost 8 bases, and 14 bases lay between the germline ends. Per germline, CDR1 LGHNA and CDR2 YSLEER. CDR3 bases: TGCGCCAGCAGCCAAGGTGGGGCGCGTCTGGAAAAACTGTTTTTT. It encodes CASSQGGARLEKLFF.

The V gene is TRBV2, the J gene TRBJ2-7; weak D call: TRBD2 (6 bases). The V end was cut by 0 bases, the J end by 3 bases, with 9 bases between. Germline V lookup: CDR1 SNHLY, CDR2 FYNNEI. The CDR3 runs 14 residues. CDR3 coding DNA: TGTGCCAGCAGTGAAGCCGGGAGAGACTACGAGCAGTACTTC. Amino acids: CASSEAGRDYEQYF.

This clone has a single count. CDR3 loop: CATSRGARDKNIQYF. CDR3 bases: TGTGCCACCAGCAGAGGAGCGAGGGACAAAAACATTCAGTACTTC. V gene TRBV15 combines with J gene TRBJ2-4; a possible D gene is TRBD2 (5 bases). Germline V gene data show CDR1 as LNHNV and CDR2 as YYDKDF (reference sequence). CDR3 length: 15 residues. V was shortened by 1 base and J by 3 bases, with 10 bases between the two germline ends. The whole variable domain, filled in from reference TRBV15 and TRBJ2-4, reads DAMVIQNPRYQVTQFGKPVTLSCSQTLNHNVMYWYQQKSSQAPKLLFHYYDKDFNNEADTPDNFQSRRPNTSFCFLDIRSPGLGDTAMYLCATSRGARDKNIQYFGAGTRLSVL.

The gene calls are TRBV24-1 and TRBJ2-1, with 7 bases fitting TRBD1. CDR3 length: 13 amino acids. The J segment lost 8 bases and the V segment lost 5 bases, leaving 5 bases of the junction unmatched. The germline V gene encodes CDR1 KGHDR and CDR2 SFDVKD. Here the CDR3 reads CATSGFQGDEQFF. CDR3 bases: TGTGCCACCAGTGGTTTCCAGGGGGATGAGCAGTTCTTC.

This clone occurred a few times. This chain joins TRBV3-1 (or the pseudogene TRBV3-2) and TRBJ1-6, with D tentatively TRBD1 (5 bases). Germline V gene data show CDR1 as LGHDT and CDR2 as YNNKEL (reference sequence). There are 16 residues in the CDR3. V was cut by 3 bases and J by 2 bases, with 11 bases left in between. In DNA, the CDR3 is TGTGCCAGCAGCCACGGGGCGGGGGCCTATAATTCACCCCTCCACTTT. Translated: CASSHGAGAYNSPLHF.

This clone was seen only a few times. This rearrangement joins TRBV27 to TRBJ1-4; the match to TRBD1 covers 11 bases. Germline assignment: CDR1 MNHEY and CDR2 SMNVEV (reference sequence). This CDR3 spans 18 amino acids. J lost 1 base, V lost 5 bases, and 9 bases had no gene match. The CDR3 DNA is TGTGCCAGCAGTACCTTGGGGACAGGGGGACTAACTAATGAAAAACTGTTTTTT. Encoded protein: CASSTLGTGGLTNEKLFF.

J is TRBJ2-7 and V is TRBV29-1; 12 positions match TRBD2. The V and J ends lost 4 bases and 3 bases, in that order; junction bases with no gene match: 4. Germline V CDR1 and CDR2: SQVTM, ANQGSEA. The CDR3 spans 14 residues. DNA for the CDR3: TGCAGCGTTGTTACTAGCGGGGGGTTCTACGAGCAGTACTTC. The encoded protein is CSVVTSGGFYEQYF.

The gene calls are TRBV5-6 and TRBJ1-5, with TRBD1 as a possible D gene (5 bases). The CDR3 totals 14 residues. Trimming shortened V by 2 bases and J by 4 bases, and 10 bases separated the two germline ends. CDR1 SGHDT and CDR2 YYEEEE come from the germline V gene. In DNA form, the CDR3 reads TGTGCCAGCAGCTTTGGGGCGGGGAATCAGCCCCAGCATTTT. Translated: CASSFGAGNQPQHF. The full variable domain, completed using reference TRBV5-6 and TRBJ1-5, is DAGVTQSPTHLIKTRGQQVTLRCSPKSGHDTVSWYQQALGQGPQFIFQYYEEEERQRGNFPDRFSGHQFPNYSSELNVNALLLGDSALYLCASSFGAGNQPQHFGDGTRLSIL.

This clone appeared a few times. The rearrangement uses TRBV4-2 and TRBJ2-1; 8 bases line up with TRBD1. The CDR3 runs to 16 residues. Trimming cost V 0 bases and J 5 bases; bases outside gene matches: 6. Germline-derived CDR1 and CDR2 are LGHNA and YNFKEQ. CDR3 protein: CASSQDPGGPNNEQFF. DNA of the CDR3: TGTGCCAGCAGCCAAGATCCAGGGGGCCCCAACAATGAGCAGTTCTTC.

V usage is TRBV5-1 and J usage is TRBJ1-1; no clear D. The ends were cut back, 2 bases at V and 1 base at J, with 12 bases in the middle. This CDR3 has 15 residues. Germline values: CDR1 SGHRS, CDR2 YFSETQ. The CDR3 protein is CASSLQSRGNTEAFF. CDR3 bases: TGCGCCAGCAGCTTACAAAGCCGGGGGAACACTGAAGCTTTCTTT.